The source of this TCR beta chain is a study of cytomegalovirus exposure and HLA in healthy donors. Germline CDR1 reads SGHVS; CDR2 reads FQNEAQ. Trimming at V came to 0 bases and at J to 6 bases, leaving 15 bases not matched to a gene. This CDR3 has 19 amino acids. This clone showed up just a few times. PCR employed 60 Vbeta and 13 Jbeta primers. Profiling relied on immunoSEQ multiplex PCR, and the TCRdb table lists in-frame clones only, not all of them. The sample lists more than 100,000 clones, approximately 10% seen once, with roughly 6.4% in the top ten. This receptor was taken from a woman aged 40 to 50 in good health and CMV-seropositive. Sequenced material: PBMCs. The chain uses TRBV7-8 and TRBJ2-1, with 9 bases lining up with TRBD2. In DNA form, the CDR3 reads TGTGCCAGCAGCTTAGCGCCATGGTGGGCGGGGGGGCTGGGCAATGAGCAGTTCTTC. Protein sequence: CASSLAPWWAGGLGNEQFF.